These 10 T cell receptor beta chains were all obtained from the same sample, sequenced in a study of shared clonotypes between healthy human individuals. CD45RO negativity and positive selection for CCR7 defined naive CD8 cells, a population that excluded terminally differentiated effector memory CD45RA+ cells. Produced via immunoSEQ multiplex PCR; TCRdb's table is partial and in-frame only. This sample has about 590,000 clones, with nearly 97% found just once. Sample: naive CD8+ T cells sorted from blood. The receptors originated from a woman in her twenties or thirties in good health.

The chain is built from TRBV14 and TRBJ2-2; the match to TRBD2 covers 7 bases. V dropped 5 bases and J dropped 7; count of bases not matched to a gene: 10. This CDR3 has 15 amino acids. CDR1 SGHDN and CDR2 FVKESK come from the germline V gene. This CDR3 reads CASSTTAGVVGELFF. As DNA, the CDR3 is TGTGCCAGCAGCACGACCGCGGGAGTGGTCGGGGAGCTGTTTTTT.

This clone was observed a single time. The chain joins TRBV7-6 to TRBJ1-1; 9 bases agree with TRBD1. Germline CDR1 reads SGHVS; CDR2 reads FNYEAQ. This CDR3 has 14 amino acids. V trimming: 5 bases; J trimming: 4 bases; junction bases outside the gene matches: 5. Written as DNA, the CDR3 is TGTGCCAGCAGCCCCGGGACAGGGTTCACTGAAGCTTTCTTT. Translation: CASSPGTGFTEAFF.

This clone came up once. This chain links TRBV6-1 with TRBJ1-1; D not resolved. This CDR3 comprises 12 residues. Looked up from germline, CDR1 is MNHNS and CDR2 is SASEGT. The V end was cut by 5 bases, the J end by 7 bases, with 11 bases between. The CDR3, as DNA: TGTGCCAGCAGTCCGGCCTGGAGTGAAGCTTTCTTT. Its translation is CASSPAWSEAFF.

This rearrangement joins TRBV5-6 to TRBJ1-1; tentatively, D is TRBD1 (6 bases). The CDR3 loop spans 12 amino acids. Looked up from germline, CDR1 is SGHDT and CDR2 is YYEEEE. With 6 bases removed from V and 10 bases from J, the gap between germline ends came to 16 bases. CDR3 sequence: CASTLGGRGAFF. For the CDR3, the DNA is TGTGCCAGCACGCTTGGGGGGCGAGGAGCTTTCTTT. Full variable domain (outside the CDR3, taken from reference TRBV5-6 and TRBJ1-1): DAGVTQSPTHLIKTRGQQVTLRCSPKSGHDTVSWYQQALGQGPQFIFQYYEEEERQRGNFPDRFSGHQFPNYSSELNVNALLLGDSALYLCASTLGGRGAFFGQGTRLTVV.

The genes are TRBV27 and TRBJ2-3; 10 nucleotides align to TRBD2. J lost 5 bases, V lost 2 bases, and 7 bases had no gene match. The CDR3 loop spans 16 amino acids. Per germline, CDR1 MNHEY and CDR2 SMNVEV (reference sequence). The CDR3 loop reads CASSLTLAGRGDTQYF. The DNA of the CDR3 is TGTGCCAGCAGTTTAACACTAGCGGGAAGAGGAGATACGCAGTATTTT.

The chain carries TRBV27 and TRBJ2-6; no clear D. Germline CDR1 MNHEY, CDR2 SMNVEV (reference sequence). The CDR3 covers 12 residues. V lost 8 bases, J lost 0 bases, and 2 bases lay in between. The CDR3 DNA reads as TGTGCCAGCGGCTCTGGGGCCAACGTCCTGACTTTC. It codes for CASGSGANVLTF. The variable domain in full, completed from reference TRBV27 and TRBJ2-6, reads EAQVTQNPRYLITVTGKKLTVTCSQNMNHEYMSWYRQDPGLGLRQIYYSMNVEVTDKGDVPEGYKVSRKEKRNFPLILESPSPNQTSLYFCASGSGANVLTFGAGSRLTVL.

The V and J genes are TRBV28 and TRBJ2-7; D call uncertain. This CDR3 is built from 14 residues. V lost 6 bases and J 2 bases, leaving 14 bases between the germline ends. Germline V gives CDR1 MDHEN, CDR2 SYDVKM. This chain's CDR3 is CASSDSEWAYEQYF. Here the CDR3 DNA reads TGTGCCAGCAGCGACTCAGAATGGGCCTACGAGCAGTACTTC.

The chain carries TRBV1 and TRBJ1-6. TRBV1 is assigned pseudogene status. The CDR3 consists of 11 residues. The DNA for the CDR3 is TGCACCAGCAACTCAAATTCACCCCTCCACTTT. Encoded protein: CTSNSNSPLHF.

Regarding this clone: Other DNA sequences within the sample encode an identical CDR3. The chain recombines TRBV11-2 with TRBJ2-7; a possible D gene is TRBD2 (5 bases). The CDR3 is made up of 14 amino acids. Trimming stripped 5 bases from V and 0 bases from J, with 11 bases between. Germline values: CDR1 SGHAT, CDR2 FQNNGV. This chain's CDR3 is CASSTSGSSYEQYF. The CDR3 DNA follows: TGTGCCAGCAGCACAAGCGGTAGCTCCTACGAGCAGTACTTC.

This clone has just one count. This chain links TRBV27 with TRBJ2-1; D possibly corresponds to TRBD2 (5 bases). CDR3 size: 16 residues. Trimming stripped 5 bases from V and 2 bases from J, with 16 bases between. Germline V lookup: CDR1 MNHEY, CDR2 SMNVEV (reference sequence). The CDR3 sequence is CASSIQEETPYNEQFF. The CDR3 nucleotides are TGTGCCAGCAGTATCCAGGAGGAAACACCCTACAATGAGCAGTTCTTC.